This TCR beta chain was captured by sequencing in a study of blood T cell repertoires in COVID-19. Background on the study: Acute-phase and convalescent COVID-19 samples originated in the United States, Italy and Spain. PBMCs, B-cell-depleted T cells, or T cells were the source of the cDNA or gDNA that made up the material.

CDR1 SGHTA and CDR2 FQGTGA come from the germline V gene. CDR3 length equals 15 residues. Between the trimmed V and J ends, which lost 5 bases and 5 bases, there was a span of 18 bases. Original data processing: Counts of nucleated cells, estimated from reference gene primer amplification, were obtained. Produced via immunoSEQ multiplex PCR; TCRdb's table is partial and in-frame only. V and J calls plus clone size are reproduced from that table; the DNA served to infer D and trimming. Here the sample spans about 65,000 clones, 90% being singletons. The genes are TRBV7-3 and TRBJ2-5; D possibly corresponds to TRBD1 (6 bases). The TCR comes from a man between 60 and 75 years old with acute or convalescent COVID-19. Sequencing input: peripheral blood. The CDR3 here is CASSPTPRGSETQYF. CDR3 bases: TGTGCCAGCAGCCCCACACCCAGGGGATCCGAGACCCAGTACTTC.